This is a list of T cell receptor beta chains from one sample in a study of shared clonotypes between healthy human individuals. Assay: immunoSEQ multiplex PCR; the TCRdb copy retains only in-frame clones and omits some. The table shows 450,000 to 700,000 clones, with around 95% occurring only once. Sequencing input: naive CD8+ T cells sorted from blood. The origin of the receptors is a woman in her thirties in good health. The CDR3 runs from the conserved cysteine through the conserved F or W. A D gene is named only where the DNA matches it firmly. Clone size is given for some rows only: seen once, a few or many times, or a class if the clone is expanded.

>TRBV7-2|TRBJ1-1|once|NA
TGTGCCAGCAGCCTGTCAGTGGTGCCGAACACTGAAGCTTTCTTT
CASSLSVVPNTEAFF
>TRBV5-4|TRBJ2-7|NA|NA
TGTGCCAGCGGGAGACTAGACCACTCCTACGAGCAGTACTTC
CASGRLDHSYEQYF
>TRBV10-3|TRBJ1-3|NA|NA
TGTGCCATCAGTGATTCAGCCAGCTCTGGAAACACCATATATTTT
CAISDSASSGNTIYF
>TRBV2|TRBJ2-4|NA|NA
TGTGCCAGCAGTGTCAGACCTTTAGCCAAAAACATTCAGTACTTC
CASSVRPLAKNIQYF
>TRBV5-1|TRBJ2-7|NA|TRBD2
TGCGCCAGCAGCTTGACTAGCGGGAGTTTTGAGCAGTACTTC
CASSLTSGSFEQYF
>TRBV6-6|TRBJ2-7|NA|TRBD2
TGTGCCAGCAGGGACGGACGGGGGGGAGACGAGCAGTACTTC
CASRDGRGGDEQYF
>TRBV9|TRBJ2-7|NA|NA
TGTGCCAGCAGCGCGGGACCGAGCTCCTACGAGCAGTACTTC
CASSAGPSSYEQYF
>TRBV19|TRBJ2-7|NA|TRBD1
TGTGCCAGTAGTATAGGGCAGGGGGCCCTGTACGAGCAGTACTTC
CASSIGQGALYEQYF
>TRBV7-9|TRBJ2-1|NA|TRBD2
TGTGCCAGCAGCTCTAGCGGGAGAGGGTACGAGCAGTTCTTC
CASSSSGRGYEQFF
>TRBV28|TRBJ2-1|NA|TRBD1
TGTGCCAGCATACAGGGGGGCTACAATGAGCAGTTCTTC
CASIQGGYNEQFF
>TRBV27|TRBJ1-1|NA|NA
TGTGCCAGCAGTTTGAGGACGTCGAACACTGAAGCTTTCTTT
CASSLRTSNTEAFF
>TRBV29-1|TRBJ2-2|NA|TRBD2
TGCAGCGTTGCTATCTCTAGCGGGCCTGAGTACACCGGGGAGCTGTTTTTT
CSVAISSGPEYTGELFF
>TRBV2|TRBJ1-4|NA|NA
TGTGCCAGCAGGGAAACTGCGGGGGCTTTTACTAATGAAAAACTGTTTTTT
CASRETAGAFTNEKLFF
>TRBV5-1|TRBJ1-1|NA|NA
TGCGCCAGCAGCTTGGACAGCCTTAAAATGAACACTGAAGCTTTCTTT
CASSLDSLKMNTEAFF
>TRBV27|TRBJ1-4|few|TRBD1
TGTGCCAGCAGTCCAGGGACAGCTGAAAAACTGTTTTTT
CASSPGTAEKLFF
>TRBV6-1|TRBJ2-3|NA|TRBD2
TGTGCCAGCAGTGAATTGGGACTAGCGGGAGAGGTGGGCGTCACAGATACGCAGTACTTT
CASSELGLAGEVGVTDTQYF
>TRBV14|TRBJ2-1|NA|NA
TGTGCCAGCAGCCAAGATCTCGGGGGTAGCTCCTACAATGAGCAGTTCTTC
CASSQDLGGSSYNEQFF
>TRBV10-3|TRBJ2-7|NA|TRBD2
TGTGCCATCAGGGGGATTAGCGGGAGGGGTTACGAGCAGTACTTC
CAIRGISGRGYEQYF
>TRBV15|TRBJ1-5|once|NA
TGTGCCACCAGCAGAGATGGGGATCAGCCCCAGCATTTT
CATSRDGDQPQHF
>TRBV30|TRBJ2-7|NA|NA
TGTGCCTGGACCTTGGGGATGGGACTCATTTCCTACGAGCAGTACTTC
CAWTLGMGLISYEQYF